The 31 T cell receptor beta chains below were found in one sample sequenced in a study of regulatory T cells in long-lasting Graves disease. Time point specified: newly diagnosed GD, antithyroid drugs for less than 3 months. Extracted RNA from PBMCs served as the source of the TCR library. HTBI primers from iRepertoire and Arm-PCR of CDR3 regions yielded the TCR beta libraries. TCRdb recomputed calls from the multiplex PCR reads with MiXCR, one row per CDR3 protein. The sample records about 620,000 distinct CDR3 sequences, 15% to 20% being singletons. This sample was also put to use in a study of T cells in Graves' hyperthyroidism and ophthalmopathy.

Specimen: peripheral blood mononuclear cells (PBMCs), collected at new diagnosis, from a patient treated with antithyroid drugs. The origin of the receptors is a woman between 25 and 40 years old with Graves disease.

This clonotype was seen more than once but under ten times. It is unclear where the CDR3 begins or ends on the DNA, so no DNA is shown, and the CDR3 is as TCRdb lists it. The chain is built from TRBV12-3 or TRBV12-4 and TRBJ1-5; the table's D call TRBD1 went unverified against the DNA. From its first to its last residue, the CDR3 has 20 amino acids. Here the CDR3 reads CASRFGVYEQYFGPGQPQHF.

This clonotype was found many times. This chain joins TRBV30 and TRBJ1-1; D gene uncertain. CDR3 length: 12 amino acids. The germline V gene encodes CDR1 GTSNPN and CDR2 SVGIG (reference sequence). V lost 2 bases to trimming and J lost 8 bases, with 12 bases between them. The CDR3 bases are TGTGCCTGGAGTAGGGAGCTGGGAGAAGCTTTCTTT. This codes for CAWSRELGEAFF.

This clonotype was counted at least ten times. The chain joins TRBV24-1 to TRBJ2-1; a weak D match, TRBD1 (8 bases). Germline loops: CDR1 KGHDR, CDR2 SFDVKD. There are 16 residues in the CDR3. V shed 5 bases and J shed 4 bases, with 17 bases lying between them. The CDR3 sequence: CATSGDNRGGYNEQFF. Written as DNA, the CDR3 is TGTGCCACCAGTGGCGATAACAGGGGGGGTTACAATGAGCAGTTCTTC.

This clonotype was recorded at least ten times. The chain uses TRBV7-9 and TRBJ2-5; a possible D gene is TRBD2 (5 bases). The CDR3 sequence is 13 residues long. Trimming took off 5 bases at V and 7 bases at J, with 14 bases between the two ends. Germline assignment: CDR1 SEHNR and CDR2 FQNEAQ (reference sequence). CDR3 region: CASSRQEDGTQYF. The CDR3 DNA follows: TGTGCCAGCAGCCGCCAGGAGGACGGGACCCAGTACTTC.

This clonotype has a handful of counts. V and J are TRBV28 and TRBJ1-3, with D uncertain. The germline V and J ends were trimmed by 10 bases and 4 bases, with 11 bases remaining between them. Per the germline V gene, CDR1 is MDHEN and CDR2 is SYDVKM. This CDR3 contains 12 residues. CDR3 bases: TGTGCCACCGGCCTAGGAGGAAACACCATATATTTT. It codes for CATGLGGNTIYF. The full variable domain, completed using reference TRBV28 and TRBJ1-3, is DVKVTQSSRYLVKRTGEKVFLECVQDMDHENMFWYRQDPGLGLRLIYFSYDVKMKEKGDIPEGYSVSREKKERFSLILESASTNQTSMYLCATGLGGNTIYFGEGSWLTVV.

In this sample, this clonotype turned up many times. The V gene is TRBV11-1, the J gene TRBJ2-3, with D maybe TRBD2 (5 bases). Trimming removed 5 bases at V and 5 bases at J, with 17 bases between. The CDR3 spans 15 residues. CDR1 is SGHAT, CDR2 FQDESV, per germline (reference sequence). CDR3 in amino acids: CASSLGARREDTQYF. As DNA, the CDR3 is TGTGCCAGCAGCCTGGGAGCGAGACGAGAAGATACGCAGTATTTT.

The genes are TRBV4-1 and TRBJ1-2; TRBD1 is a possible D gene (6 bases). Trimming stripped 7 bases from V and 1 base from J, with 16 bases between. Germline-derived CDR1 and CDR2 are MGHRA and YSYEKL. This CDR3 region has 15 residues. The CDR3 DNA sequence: TGCGCCAGCAAACCGGTAGGGGGATTTAACTATGGCTACACCTTC. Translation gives CASKPVGGFNYGYTF.

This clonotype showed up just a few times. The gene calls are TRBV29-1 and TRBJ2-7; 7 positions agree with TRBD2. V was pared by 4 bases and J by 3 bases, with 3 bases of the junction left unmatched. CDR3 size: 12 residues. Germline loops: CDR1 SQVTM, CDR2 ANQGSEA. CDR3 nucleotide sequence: TGCAGCGTTGTCGGGGGGTACTACGAGCAGTACTTC. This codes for CSVVGGYYEQYF.

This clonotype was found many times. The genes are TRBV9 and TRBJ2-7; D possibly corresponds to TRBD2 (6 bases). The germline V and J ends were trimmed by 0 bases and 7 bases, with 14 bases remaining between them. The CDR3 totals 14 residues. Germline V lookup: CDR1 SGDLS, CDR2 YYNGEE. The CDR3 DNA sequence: TGTGCCAGCAGCGTAGACCCGGGAGCTGGGGAGCAGTACTTC. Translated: CASSVDPGAGEQYF. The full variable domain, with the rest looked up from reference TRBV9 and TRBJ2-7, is DSGVTQTPKHLITATGQRVTLRCSPRSGDLSVYWYQQSLDQGLQFLIQYYNGEERAKGNILERFSAQQFPDLHSELNLSSLELGDSALYFCASSVDPGAGEQYFGPGTRLTVT.

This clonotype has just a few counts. CDR3 sequence (DNA): TGCGCCAGCAGCTTCGGGCTAGCGGGAGGAGGAAGAGAGACCCAGTACTTC. Protein sequence: CASSFGLAGGGRETQYF. The chain uses TRBV5-1 and TRBJ2-1, with 11 bases lining up with TRBD2. Judging by the DNA end, TRBJ2-5 fits better; the J call may be wrong. Germline V gene lookup returns CDR1 SGHRS and CDR2 YFSETQ. The CDR3 spans 17 residues.

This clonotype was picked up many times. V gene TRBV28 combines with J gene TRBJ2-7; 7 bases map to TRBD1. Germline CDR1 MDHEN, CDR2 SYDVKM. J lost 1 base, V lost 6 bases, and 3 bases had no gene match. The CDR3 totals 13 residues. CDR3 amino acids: CASRLTGSYEQYF. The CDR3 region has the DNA TGTGCCAGCAGGCTGACAGGGTCCTACGAGCAGTACTTC. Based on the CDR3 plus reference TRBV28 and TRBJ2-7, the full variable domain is DVKVTQSSRYLVKRTGEKVFLECVQDMDHENMFWYRQDPGLGLRLIYFSYDVKMKEKGDIPEGYSVSREKKERFSLILESASTNQTSMYLCASRLTGSYEQYFGPGTRLTVT.

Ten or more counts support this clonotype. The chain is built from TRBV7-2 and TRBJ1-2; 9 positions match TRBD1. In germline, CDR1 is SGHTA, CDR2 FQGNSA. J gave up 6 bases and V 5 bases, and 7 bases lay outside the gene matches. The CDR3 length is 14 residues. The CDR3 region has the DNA TGTGCCAGCAGCGATTTACAGGGGGCCCATGGCTACACCTTC. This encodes CASSDLQGAHGYTF.

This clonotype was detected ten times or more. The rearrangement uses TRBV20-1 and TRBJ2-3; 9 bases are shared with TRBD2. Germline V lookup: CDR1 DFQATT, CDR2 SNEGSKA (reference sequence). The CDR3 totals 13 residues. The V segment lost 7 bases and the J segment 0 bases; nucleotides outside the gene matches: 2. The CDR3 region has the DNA TGCAGTGGTACTAGCGGGAGCACAGATACGCAGTATTTT. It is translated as CSGTSGSTDTQYF.

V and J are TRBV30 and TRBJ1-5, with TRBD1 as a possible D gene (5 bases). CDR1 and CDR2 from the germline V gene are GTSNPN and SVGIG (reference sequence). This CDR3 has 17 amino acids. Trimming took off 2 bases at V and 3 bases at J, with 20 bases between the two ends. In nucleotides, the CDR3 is TGTGCCTGGAGTCCGGAACGACAGACAAGTATCAATCAGCCCCAGCATTTT. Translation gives CAWSPERQTSINQPQHF.

CDR3 sequence: CASSQEPITLVKSNQPQHF. The DNA of the CDR3 is TGTGCCAGCAGCCAAGAGCCAATTACCCTGGTGAAGTCCAATCAGCCCCAGCATTTT. The V call is TRBV3-1, the J call TRBJ1-5, with D unresolved. Trimming took 0 bases from V and 3 from J, leaving 21 bases between them. The germline V gene encodes CDR1 LGHDT and CDR2 YNNKEL (reference sequence). The CDR3 spans 19 residues.

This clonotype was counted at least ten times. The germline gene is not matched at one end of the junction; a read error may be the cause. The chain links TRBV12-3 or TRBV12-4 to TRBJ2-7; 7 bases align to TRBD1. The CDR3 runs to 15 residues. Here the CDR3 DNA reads TGTGCCAGCACCCCGGACAAGGGGGCGTCCTCCGAGCAGTACTTC. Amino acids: CASTPDKGASSEQYF.

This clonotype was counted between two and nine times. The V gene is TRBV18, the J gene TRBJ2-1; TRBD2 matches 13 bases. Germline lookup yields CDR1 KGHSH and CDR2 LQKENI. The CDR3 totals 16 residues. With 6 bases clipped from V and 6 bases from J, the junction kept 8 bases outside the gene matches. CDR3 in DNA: TGTGCCAGCTCCCAATCGAGGACTAGCGGGAGCAATGAGCAGTTCTTC. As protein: CASSQSRTSGSNEQFF.

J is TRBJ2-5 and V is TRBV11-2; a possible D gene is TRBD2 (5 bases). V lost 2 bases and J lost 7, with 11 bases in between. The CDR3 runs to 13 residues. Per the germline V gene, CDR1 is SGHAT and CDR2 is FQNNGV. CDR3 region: CASSLKQRGTQYF. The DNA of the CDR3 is TGTGCCAGCAGCTTAAAACAACGGGGGACCCAGTACTTC.

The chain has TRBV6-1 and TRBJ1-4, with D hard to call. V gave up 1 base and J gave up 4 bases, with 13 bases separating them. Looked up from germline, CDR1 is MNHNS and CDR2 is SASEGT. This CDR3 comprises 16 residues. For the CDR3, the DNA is TGTGCCAGCAGTGAAGAAACGGTTTTAAGTAATGAAAAACTGTTTTTT. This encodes CASSEETVLSNEKLFF.

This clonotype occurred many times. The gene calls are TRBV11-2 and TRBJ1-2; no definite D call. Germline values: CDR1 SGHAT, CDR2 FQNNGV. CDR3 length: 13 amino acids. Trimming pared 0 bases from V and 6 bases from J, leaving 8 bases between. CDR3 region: CASSLDRADGYTF. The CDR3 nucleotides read TGTGCCAGCAGCTTAGATAGAGCAGATGGCTACACCTTC.

CDR3 DNA sequence: TGTGCCAGCAGCTTGCTGGGTAGGGGGCTAATTGTCACTGAAGCTTTCTTT. Translating gives CASSLLGRGLIVTEAFF. V usage is TRBV5-5 and J usage is TRBJ1-1; 7 nucleotides match TRBD1. Germline V CDR1 and CDR2: SGHKS, YYEKEE (reference sequence). V dropped 1 base and J dropped 4; count of bases not matched to a gene: 13. The length of the CDR3 is 17 residues.

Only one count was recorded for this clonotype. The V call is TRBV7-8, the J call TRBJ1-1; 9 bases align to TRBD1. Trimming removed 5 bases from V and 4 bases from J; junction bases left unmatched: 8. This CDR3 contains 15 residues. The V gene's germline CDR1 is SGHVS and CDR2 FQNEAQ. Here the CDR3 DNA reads TGTGCCAGCAGCAAACAGGGGGCTGATAGCACTGAAGCTTTCTTT. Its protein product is CASSKQGADSTEAFF. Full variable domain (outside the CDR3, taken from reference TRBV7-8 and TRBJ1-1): GAGVSQSPRYKVAKRGQDVALRCDPISGHVSLFWYQQALGQGPEFLTYFQNEAQLDKSGLPSDRFFAERPEGSVSTLKIQRTQQEDSAVYLCASSKQGADSTEAFFGQGTRLTVV.

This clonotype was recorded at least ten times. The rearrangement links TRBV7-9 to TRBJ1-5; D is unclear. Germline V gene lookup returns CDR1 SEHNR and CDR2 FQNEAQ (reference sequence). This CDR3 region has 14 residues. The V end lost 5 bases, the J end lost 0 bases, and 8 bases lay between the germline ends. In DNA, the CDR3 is TGTGCCAGCAGCCCCATTGGTAGCAATCAGCCCCAGCATTTT. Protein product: CASSPIGSNQPQHF.

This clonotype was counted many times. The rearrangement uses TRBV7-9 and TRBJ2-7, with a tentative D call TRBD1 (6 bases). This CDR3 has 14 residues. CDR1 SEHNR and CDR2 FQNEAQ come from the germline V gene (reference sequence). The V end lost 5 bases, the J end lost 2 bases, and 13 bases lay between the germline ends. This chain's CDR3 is CASSPGTNPYEQYF. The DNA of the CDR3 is TGTGCCAGCAGCCCAGGGACAAATCCCTACGAGCAGTACTTC.

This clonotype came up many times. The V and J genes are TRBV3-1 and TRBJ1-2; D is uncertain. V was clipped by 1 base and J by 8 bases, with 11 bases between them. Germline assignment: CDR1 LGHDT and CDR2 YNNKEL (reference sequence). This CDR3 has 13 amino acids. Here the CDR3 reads CASSQAGFGGYTF. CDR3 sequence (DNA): TGTGCCAGCAGCCAAGCTGGGTTCGGAGGCTACACCTTC.

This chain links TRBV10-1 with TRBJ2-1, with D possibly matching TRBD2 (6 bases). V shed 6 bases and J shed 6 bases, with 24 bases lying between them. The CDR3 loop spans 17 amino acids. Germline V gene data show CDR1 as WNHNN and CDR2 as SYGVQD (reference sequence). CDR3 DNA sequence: TGCGCCAGCAGCGAACCCGTAGGACTACCAAGGAGCAATGAGCAGTTCTTC. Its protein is CASSEPVGLPRSNEQFF.

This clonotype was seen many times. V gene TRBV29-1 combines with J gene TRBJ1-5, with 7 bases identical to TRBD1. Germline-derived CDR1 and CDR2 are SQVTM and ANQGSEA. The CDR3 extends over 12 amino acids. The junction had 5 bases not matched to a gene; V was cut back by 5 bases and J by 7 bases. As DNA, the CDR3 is TGCAGCGTTCGACAGGGCGAGCAGCCCCAGCATTTT. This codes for CSVRQGEQPQHF.

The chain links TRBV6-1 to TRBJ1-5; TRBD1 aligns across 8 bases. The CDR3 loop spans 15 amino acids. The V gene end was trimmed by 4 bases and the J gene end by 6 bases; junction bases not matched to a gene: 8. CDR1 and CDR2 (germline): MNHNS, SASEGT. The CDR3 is CASSGVGRGLQPQHF. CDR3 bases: TGTGCCAGCAGTGGTGTAGGCAGGGGGCTTCAGCCCCAGCATTTT.

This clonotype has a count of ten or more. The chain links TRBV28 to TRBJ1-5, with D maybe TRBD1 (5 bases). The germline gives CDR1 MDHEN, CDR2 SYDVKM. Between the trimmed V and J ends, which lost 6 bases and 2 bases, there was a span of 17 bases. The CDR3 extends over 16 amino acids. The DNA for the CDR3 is TGTGCCAGCAGCCCTTCAGGGAGAAAGGGCAATCAGCCCCAGCATTTT. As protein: CASSPSGRKGNQPQHF. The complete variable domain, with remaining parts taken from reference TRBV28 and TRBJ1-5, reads DVKVTQSSRYLVKRTGEKVFLECVQDMDHENMFWYRQDPGLGLRLIYFSYDVKMKEKGDIPEGYSVSREKKERFSLILESASTNQTSMYLCASSPSGRKGNQPQHFGDGTRLSIL.

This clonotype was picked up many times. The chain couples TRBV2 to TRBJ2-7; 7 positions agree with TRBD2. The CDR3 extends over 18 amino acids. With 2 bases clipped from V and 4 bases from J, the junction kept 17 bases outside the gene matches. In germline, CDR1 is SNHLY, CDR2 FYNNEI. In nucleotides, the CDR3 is TGTGCCAGCAGTGAATCATGGTTGGTCGGCGGGAGAGGGTACGAGCAGTACTTC. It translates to CASSESWLVGGRGYEQYF.

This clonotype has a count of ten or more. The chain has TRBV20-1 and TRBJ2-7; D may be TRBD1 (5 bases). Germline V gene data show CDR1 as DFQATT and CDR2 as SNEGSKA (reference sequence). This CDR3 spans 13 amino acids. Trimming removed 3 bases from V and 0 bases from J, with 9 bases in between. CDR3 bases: TGCAGTGCTAGGGGGCTGGACTCCTACGAGCAGTACTTC. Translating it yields CSARGLDSYEQYF.